This T cell receptor beta chain came from a study of blood T cell repertoires in COVID-19. Turning to the study itself: Samples of COVID-19 (acute and convalescent) were obtained from the United States, Italy and Spain. From T cells, B-cell-depleted T cells, or PBMCs came the material, which was cDNA or gDNA.

In the source study's methods: Nucleated cell number was recorded as an estimate derived from reference gene primer amplification. Measured with immunoSEQ multiplex PCR; TCRdb has only the in-frame clones, and not every one. The V and J calls and clone size were taken over from that table, and D and trimming were inferred from the DNA. This sample has 160,000 or so clones, with over 80% found just once. This CDR3 has 13 residues. Trimming left V 3 bases short and J 3 bases short, with 8 bases between. The source material was peripheral blood. The genes are TRBV12-3 or TRBV12-4 and TRBJ1-1; perhaps TRBD1 as D (6 bases). The source of this sequence is a woman aged 70-85 years with acute or convalescent COVID-19. The CDR3 is CASSFEGDTEAFF. The CDR3 DNA sequence: TGTGCCAGCAGTTTTGAGGGGGACACTGAAGCTTTCTTT.